Below are 20 T cell receptor beta chains sequenced from a single sample in a study of blood T cell repertoires in COVID-19. Profiling relied on immunoSEQ multiplex PCR, and the TCRdb table lists in-frame clones only, not all of them. This table has 90,000 to 100,000 clones, approximately 84% appearing once. Sequenced material: peripheral blood. The receptor source for this set is a man aged 70-80 years with acute or convalescent COVID-19.

The V call is TRBV7-2, the J call TRBJ1-1; 11 bases are shared with TRBD1. Trimming removed 5 bases from V and 10 bases from J; junction bases left unmatched: 6. The CDR3 length is 13 residues. In germline, CDR1 is SGHTA, CDR2 FQGNSA. Here the CDR3 DNA reads TGTGCCAGCAGCCCGGGACAGGGGGTACGAGCTTTCTTT. It is translated as CASSPGQGVRAFF. Together with reference TRBV7-2 and TRBJ1-1, the CDR3 gives the full variable domain: GAGVSQSPSNKVTEKGKDVELRCDPISGHTALYWYRQSLGQGLEFLIYFQGNSAPDKSGLPSDRFSAERTGGSVSTLTIQRTQQEDSAVYLCASSPGQGVRAFFGQGTRLTVV.

Here the CDR3 reads CASSLGGIRSDTQYF. The CDR3 bases are TGCGCCAGCAGCTTGGGGGGCATCCGCTCAGATACGCAGTATTTT. The rearrangement uses TRBV5-1 and TRBJ2-3; a weak D match, TRBD1 (5 bases). Germline V CDR1 and CDR2: SGHRS, YFSETQ. The CDR3 covers 15 residues. The ends were cut back, 0 bases at V and 4 bases at J, with 12 bases in the middle. The full variable domain, with the rest looked up from reference TRBV5-1 and TRBJ2-3, is KAGVTQTPRYLIKTRGQQVTLSCSPISGHRSVSWYQQTPGQGLQFLFEYFSETQRNKGNFPGRFSGRQFSNSRSEMNVSTLELGDSALYLCASSLGGIRSDTQYFGPGTRLTVL.

The J gene is TRBJ1-5, the V gene TRBV5-1, with a weak D call TRBD1 (5 bases). CDR1 SGHRS and CDR2 YFSETQ come from the germline V gene. This CDR3 contains 16 residues. Trimming shortened V by 3 bases and J by 8 bases, and 21 bases separated the two germline ends. Written as DNA, the CDR3 is TGCGCCAGCAGCTCTGGACATCTCGGAATCAACGAGCCCCAGCATTTT. Its translation is CASSSGHLGINEPQHF.

This chain uses TRBV19 with TRBJ2-7, with D tentatively TRBD1 (5 bases). The V gene lost 4 bases and the J gene lost 0 bases, with 7 bases spanning the gap. Germline CDR1 and CDR2: LNHDA and SQIVND (reference sequence). The CDR3 length is 13 residues. The CDR3 DNA reads as TGTGCCAGTAGTAGGACATCCTCCTACGAGCAGTACTTC. Its protein is CASSRTSSYEQYF.

This clone occurred once. The chain links TRBV11-3 to TRBJ2-5, with D tentatively TRBD2 (5 bases). Germline V CDR1 and CDR2: SGHNT, YENEEA. V shed 1 base and J shed 5 bases, with 8 bases lying between them. This CDR3 has 13 residues. Here the CDR3 reads CASSLGLAETQYF. The CDR3 region has the DNA TGTGCCAGCAGCTTAGGCCTAGCTGAGACCCAGTACTTC.

This clone turned up a few times. V gene TRBV5-1 combines with J gene TRBJ2-7; 8 bases line up with TRBD1. The length of the CDR3 is 15 residues. Germline CDR1 reads SGHRS; CDR2 reads YFSETQ. V shed 6 bases, J shed 0 bases, and the junction held 8 bases outside the gene matches. CDR3 nucleotides: TGCGCCAGCAAGCAGGGGGCCTGGGACTCCTACGAGCAGTACTTC. Translated: CASKQGAWDSYEQYF.

The chain joins TRBV12-3 or TRBV12-4 to TRBJ1-2, with 8 bases matching TRBD1. Germline trimming cut 6 bases from V and 7 bases from J; bases unmatched to any gene: 7. The CDR3 is 13 residues long. Here the CDR3 reads CASRRTGLAGYTF. CDR3 DNA: TGTGCCAGCAGAAGGACAGGGTTAGCTGGCTACACCTTC.

The rearrangement links TRBV6-1 to TRBJ1-1; no clear D. Trimming left V 2 bases short and J 4 bases short, with 11 bases between. Germline V lookup: CDR1 MNHNS, CDR2 SASEGT. This CDR3 has 14 amino acids. The CDR3 DNA is TGTGCCAGCAGTGAAAATGAGGGTTCCACTGAAGCTTTCTTT. Its translation: CASSENEGSTEAFF.

The chain recombines TRBV19 with TRBJ2-7; 9 bases align to TRBD1. The CDR3 length is 14 residues. Germline assignment: CDR1 LNHDA and CDR2 SQIVND (reference sequence). The V and J ends lost 6 bases and 3 bases, in that order; junction bases with no gene match: 6. CDR3 residues: CASSPRDRVYEQYF. The CDR3 DNA follows: TGTGCCAGTAGCCCTCGGGACAGGGTCTACGAGCAGTACTTC.

The V call is TRBV30, the J call TRBJ1-6; 10 nucleotides agree with TRBD1. J lost 10 bases, V lost 2 bases, and 8 bases had no gene match. CDR3 length: 15 residues. Germline V CDR1 and CDR2: GTSNPN, SVGIG (reference sequence). CDR3 DNA sequence: TGTGCCTGGAGTTTCGCGGGACAGGGGTCATCACCCCTCCACTTT. It specifies CAWSFAGQGSSPLHF.

The chain carries TRBV15 and TRBJ2-1, with TRBD2 matching 14 bases. Germline-derived CDR1 and CDR2 are LNHNV and YYDKDF (reference sequence). V shed 0 bases and J 7 bases; nucleotides not matched to a gene: 5. CDR3 length: 17 residues. The CDR3 nucleotides are TGTGCCACCAGCAGAGATTCCGGGACTAGCGGGGGAAATGAGCAGTTCTTC. This translates into CATSRDSGTSGGNEQFF.

The chain links TRBV28 to TRBJ2-7; TRBD1 matches at 7 bases. V lost 5 bases to trimming and J lost 2 bases; unmatched junction nucleotides: 6. CDR1 and CDR2 from the germline V gene are MDHEN and SYDVKM. The CDR3 is 14 residues long. The CDR3 sequence is CASSVPTGPYEQYF. The CDR3 DNA reads TGTGCCAGCAGTGTACCGACAGGGCCCTACGAGCAGTACTTC.

The rearrangement uses TRBV12-3 or TRBV12-4 and TRBJ1-3; D not resolved. Trimming took off 3 bases at V and 8 bases at J, with 11 bases between the two ends. This CDR3 comprises 13 residues. Here the CDR3 reads CASSLRGMDTIYF. The CDR3 region has the DNA TGTGCCAGCAGTTTGAGAGGGATGGACACCATATATTTT.

The V and J genes are TRBV6-6 and TRBJ1-2, with a possible D match to TRBD1 (5 bases). V lost 2 bases, J lost 5 bases, and 9 bases lay in between. This CDR3 comprises 13 residues. Germline V gene data show CDR1 as MNHNY and CDR2 as SVGAGI (reference sequence). The CDR3 nucleotides are TGTGCCAGCAGTTACGCGGACACGTATGGCTACACCTTC. Translating it yields CASSYADTYGYTF.

Comments on this clone: Other nucleotide sequences from this sample produce the same CDR3. The chain couples TRBV20-1 to TRBJ2-7; D may be TRBD1 (5 bases). The V gene's germline CDR1 is DFQATT and CDR2 SNEGSKA (reference sequence). This CDR3 is built from 11 residues. Trimming removed 1 base from V and 5 bases from J, with 6 bases in between. CDR3 nucleotide sequence: TGCAGTGCTAGAGGGGGCAACGAGCAGTACTTC. As protein: CSARGGNEQYF.

The rearrangement uses TRBV19 and TRBJ2-6; 8 bases line up with TRBD1. Per germline, CDR1 LNHDA and CDR2 SQIVND (reference sequence). J gave up 1 base and V 8 bases, and 13 bases lay outside the gene matches. This CDR3 is built from 18 residues. In DNA, the CDR3 is TGTGCCAGTTCACCTGAAGGGACAGGATGGTCTGGGGCCAACGTCCTGACTTTC. As protein: CASSPEGTGWSGANVLTF.

J is TRBJ1-5 and V is TRBV4-1; a weak D match, TRBD1 (5 bases). The V end lost 0 bases, the J end lost 5 bases, and 11 bases lay between the germline ends. Per the germline V gene, CDR1 is MGHRA and CDR2 is YSYEKL. The CDR3 extends over 15 amino acids. The CDR3 here is CASSQDTGEHQPQHF. CDR3 in DNA: TGCGCCAGCAGCCAAGATACGGGGGAGCATCAGCCCCAGCATTTT.

At least ten counts were recorded for this clone. V usage is TRBV2 and J usage is TRBJ2-1; tentative D call: TRBD2 (6 bases). The germline V gene encodes CDR1 SNHLY and CDR2 FYNNEI. The CDR3 is 15 amino acids. V shed 3 bases and J shed 7 bases, with 16 bases lying between them. Written as DNA, the CDR3 is TGTGCCAGCAGTGAGGAGGGAAGGCCGGGGAATGAGCAGTTCTTC. Amino acids: CASSEEGRPGNEQFF. The full variable domain, its missing parts supplied by reference TRBV2 and TRBJ2-1, is EPEVTQTPSHQVTQMGQEVILRCVPISNHLYFYWYRQILGQKVEFLVSFYNNEISEKSEIFDDQFSVERPDGSNFTLKIRSTKLEDSAMYFCASSEEGRPGNEQFFGPGTRLTVL.

The V gene is TRBV18, the J gene TRBJ2-3; no reliable D call. This CDR3 comprises 14 residues. Germline values: CDR1 KGHSH, CDR2 LQKENI. V was trimmed by 3 bases and J by 0 bases, leaving 7 bases between them. The DNA for the CDR3 is TGTGCCAGCTCACCGTCCCTCAGCACAGATACGCAGTATTTT. Translation: CASSPSLSTDTQYF.

The chain has TRBV11-2 and TRBJ2-1, with 9 bases matching TRBD2. Looked up from germline, CDR1 is SGHAT and CDR2 is FQNNGV. The V and J ends lost 3 bases and 9 bases, in that order; junction bases with no gene match: 12. CDR3 length equals 16 residues. The chain's CDR3 is CASSFAGTSPSSEQFF. The DNA of the CDR3 is TGTGCCAGCAGCTTTGCCGGGACTAGCCCAAGCTCTGAGCAGTTCTTC.